The rows below give T cell receptor beta chains drawn from one sample of a study of shared clonotypes between healthy human individuals. Data came from immunoSEQ multiplex PCR; TCRdb stores just in-frame clones and leaves some out. The table has 1.6 million or so clones, 95% to 97% seen once. The material sequenced was naive CD4+ T cells sorted from blood. These receptors were collected from a man aged 25 to 45 in good health. CDR3s include the opening cysteine and the closing phenylalanine or tryptophan. D genes are given only for firm matches. Clone size is given for some rows only: seen once, a few or many times, or a class if the clone is expanded.

DNA: TGTGCCAGCAGCTTAGGCGTAGTAGGGGAGACCCAGTACTTC; CDR3: CASSLGVVGETQYF; size: NA; J: TRBJ2-5; V: TRBV7-6; D: NA
DNA: TGTGCCAGCAGGACTACAGGGAGCGAGCAGTACTTC; CDR3: CASRTTGSEQYF; size: once; J: TRBJ2-7; V: TRBV2; D: NA
DNA: TGTGCCAGCAGCGTAGCAAACTCAGAGACCCAGTACTTC; CDR3: CASSVANSETQYF; size: once; J: TRBJ2-5; V: TRBV9; D: NA
DNA: TGTGCCAGCAGCTTGGGACAGGCTATTAACTATGGCTACACCTTC; CDR3: CASSLGQAINYGYTF; size: NA; J: TRBJ1-2; V: TRBV7-2; D: TRBD1
DNA: TGTGCCAGCAGCCAGATCTCCTACGAGCAGTACTTC; CDR3: CASSQISYEQYF; size: NA; J: TRBJ2-7; V: TRBV7-1; D: NA
DNA: TGCAGCGCACAAGACAGTGCAGATACGCAGTATTTT; CDR3: CSAQDSADTQYF; size: NA; J: TRBJ2-3; V: TRBV29-1; D: NA
DNA: TGTGCCAGCAGTTACCAAACAGGGTCCTCTAATGAAAAACTGTTTTTT; CDR3: CASSYQTGSSNEKLFF; size: NA; J: TRBJ1-4; V: TRBV6-5; D: NA
DNA: TGTGCCAGGATGGGACAGAGCACAGATACGCAGTATTTT; CDR3: CARMGQSTDTQYF; size: NA; J: TRBJ2-3; V: TRBV9; D: TRBD1
DNA: TGTGCCAGTAGAGGACTAGGGGCCGGGGAGCTGTTTTTT; CDR3: CASRGLGAGELFF; size: NA; J: TRBJ2-2; V: TRBV19; D: TRBD2
DNA: TGTGCCAGCAGTTTATATAGCCAAGAGACCCAGTACTTC; CDR3: CASSLYSQETQYF; size: NA; J: TRBJ2-5; V: TRBV27; D: NA
DNA: TGTGCCATCAGTGGAGGGTTGGAGACCCAGTACTTC; CDR3: CAISGGLETQYF; size: NA; J: TRBJ2-5; V: TRBV10-3; D: NA
DNA: TGTGCCAGCAGTTCACCTAGCGGACTAGCCTACGAGCAGTACTTC; CDR3: CASSSPSGLAYEQYF; size: NA; J: TRBJ2-7; V: TRBV28; D: TRBD2
DNA: TGTGCCAGCACCGTCCACCCGGGCCAGGTGGCCGGGGAGCTGTTTTTT; CDR3: CASTVHPGQVAGELFF; size: NA; J: TRBJ2-2; V: TRBV2; D: NA
DNA: TGTGCCAGCAGTGAAAAAGCGGGGGGTTACAGAGGCAATCAGCCCCAGCATTTT; CDR3: CASSEKAGGYRGNQPQHF; size: NA; J: TRBJ1-5; V: TRBV6-1; D: NA
DNA: TGTGCCAGCACCCCCCTTACGACCGTTACTGAAGCTTTCTTT; CDR3: CASTPLTTVTEAFF; size: NA; J: TRBJ1-1; V: TRBV11-2; D: NA
DNA: TGTGCCAGTAGGCGGTTCACGGAGCGAGGCGGGGAGCTGTTTTTT; CDR3: CASRRFTERGGELFF; size: NA; J: TRBJ2-2; V: TRBV19; D: NA
DNA: TGTGCCACCAGCAGAGATATGGGAGACACTGAAGCTTTCTTT; CDR3: CATSRDMGDTEAFF; size: once; J: TRBJ1-1; V: TRBV15; D: NA
DNA: TGCGCCAGCAGAACCGGGACTAGTAGAACAGATACGCAGTATTTT; CDR3: CASRTGTSRTDTQYF; size: NA; J: TRBJ2-3; V: TRBV4-3; D: TRBD2
DNA: TGCGCCAGCAGCACCAGGGCTTACTCCTACGAGCAGTACTTC; CDR3: CASSTRAYSYEQYF; size: NA; J: TRBJ2-7; V: TRBV5-1; D: NA
DNA: TGTGCCAGCAGCTTAGTTACGGGAGTGTCGGCAGATACGCAGTATTTT; CDR3: CASSLVTGVSADTQYF; size: NA; J: TRBJ2-3; V: TRBV5-5; D: NA
DNA: TGTGCCAGCAGTTACGTAGACGGGACTTACGAGCAGTACTTC; CDR3: CASSYVDGTYEQYF; size: NA; J: TRBJ2-7; V: TRBV27; D: NA
DNA: TGTGCCAGCAGACCTCCCTTTAGCCACGAGCAGTTCTTC; CDR3: CASRPPFSHEQFF; size: NA; J: TRBJ2-1; V: TRBV28; D: NA